Listed here are 29 T cell receptor beta chains from one sample, sequenced in a study of shared clonotypes between healthy human individuals. This table comes from immunoSEQ multiplex PCR, and its TCRdb copy is limited to in-frame clones, with some not included. The top ten clones hold 34% of a sample with some 690,000 clones, about nine tenths of them seen once. Sequenced sample: memory CD8+ T cells from PBMCs. As to subset: CD45RO+ cells pooled with CCR7-negative TemRA cells. The receptors were sampled from a man between 18 and 29 years old in good health. Some clones in this sample may be carry-over from other donors' samples.

The chain has TRBV7-9 and TRBJ1-2; D may be TRBD1 (5 bases). The V gene's germline CDR1 is SEHNR and CDR2 FQNEAQ (reference sequence). V was shortened by 2 bases and J by 1 base, with 8 bases between the two germline ends. The CDR3 spans 14 residues. CDR3 nucleotides: TGTGCCAGCAGCTTAAGAGGGGATAACTATGGCTACACCTTC. Protein product: CASSLRGDNYGYTF.

The chain uses TRBV9 and TRBJ2-3, with D tentatively TRBD2 (6 bases). Germline V gives CDR1 SGDLS, CDR2 YYNGEE. The CDR3 consists of 15 residues. Trimming took off 3 bases at V and 4 bases at J, with 15 bases between the two ends. The CDR3 spells CASSGRLGGADTQYF. CDR3 nucleotide sequence: TGTGCCAGCAGCGGAAGACTAGGTGGAGCAGATACGCAGTATTTT.

The count of this clone is one. V is TRBV6-1 and J is TRBJ2-2; either TRBD1 or TRBD2 may supply D (5 bases each). Deletions cut 6 bases from V and 1 base from J, with 12 bases between. Germline V gene sequence: CDR1 MNHNS, CDR2 SASEGT. This CDR3 comprises 15 residues. The CDR3 reads CASRVGRVNTGELFF. CDR3 DNA: TGTGCCAGCAGGGTGGGACGGGTGAACACCGGGGAGCTGTTTTTT.

The chain is built from TRBV7-2 and TRBJ2-5; 10 nucleotides align to TRBD2. Germline V gene sequence: CDR1 SGHTA, CDR2 FQGNSA. The CDR3 extends over 17 amino acids. J was trimmed by 2 bases and V by 4 bases; bases with no gene match: 10. The CDR3 bases are TGTGCCAGCAGCTGGCCACTAGCGGGGTATTTTCAAGAGACCCAGTACTTC. Translation: CASSWPLAGYFQETQYF.

The chain combines TRBV9 with TRBJ2-2, with a tentative D call TRBD2 (6 bases). Trimming removed 7 bases from V and 0 bases from J, with 22 bases in between. Germline V gene sequence: CDR1 SGDLS, CDR2 YYNGEE. This CDR3 spans 18 amino acids. The CDR3 nucleotides read TGTGCCAGCCATGGGGTGGAGGGAGACCCCGCGAACACCGGGGAGCTGTTTTTT. This codes for CASHGVEGDPANTGELFF.

This clone appeared once. CDR3 DNA sequence: TGTGCCAGCAGCTCGGGACAGAACAATCAGCCCCAGCATTTT. Protein product: CASSSGQNNQPQHF. The chain is built from TRBV7-9 and TRBJ1-5; 7 bases fit TRBD1. Germline loops: CDR1 SEHNR, CDR2 FQNEAQ (reference sequence). This CDR3 region has 14 residues. Trimming at V came to 4 bases and at J to 3 bases, leaving 3 bases not matched to a gene.

The chain combines TRBV7-9 with TRBJ2-3; no reliable D call. Trimming left V 1 base short and J 2 bases short, with 16 bases between. This CDR3 has 17 amino acids. The V gene's germline CDR1 is SEHNR and CDR2 FQNEAQ (reference sequence). The CDR3 DNA follows: TGTGCCAGCAGCTTAGTGGCTTCCGGCGGCCTCACAGATACGCAGTATTTT. It codes for CASSLVASGGLTDTQYF.

This clone appeared once. The chain joins TRBV5-1 to TRBJ2-3; maybe TRBD2 (5 bases). V lost 7 bases and J lost 5, with 14 bases in between. Germline-derived CDR1 and CDR2 are SGHRS and YFSETQ. The length of the CDR3 is 13 residues. The CDR3 spells CASYFSGRDTQYF. The CDR3 bases are TGCGCCAGCTACTTCTCGGGAAGAGATACGCAGTATTTT. The full variable domain, in which reference TRBV5-1 and TRBJ2-3 provide the parts outside the CDR3, is KAGVTQTPRYLIKTRGQQVTLSCSPISGHRSVSWYQQTPGQGLQFLFEYFSETQRNKGNFPGRFSGRQFSNSRSEMNVSTLELGDSALYLCASYFSGRDTQYFGPGTRLTVL.

The CDR3 loop is CASSLSPWGAGYGYTF. The CDR3 coding sequence is TGTGCCAGCAGTTTATCCCCTTGGGGGGCGGGCTATGGCTACACCTTC. This chain links TRBV28 with TRBJ1-2, with D possibly being TRBD1 (6 bases). The germline V gene has CDR1 MDHEN and CDR2 SYDVKM. The V end lost 1 base, the J end lost 4 bases, and 16 bases lay between the germline ends. CDR3 length: 16 residues.

The chain uses TRBV15 and TRBJ1-1, with TRBD1 identical over 7 bases. The CDR3 runs 14 residues. Germline V gene lookup returns CDR1 LNHNV and CDR2 YYDKDF (reference sequence). The V gene end was trimmed by 3 bases and the J gene end by 4 bases; junction bases not matched to a gene: 5. The CDR3 DNA is TGTGCCACCAGCAGGACAGGGCCTGGCACTGAAGCTTTCTTT. It encodes CATSRTGPGTEAFF.

V is TRBV28 and J is TRBJ2-1; D remains unclear. The CDR3 loop spans 11 amino acids. Germline lookup yields CDR1 MDHEN and CDR2 SYDVKM. V gave up 2 bases and J gave up 7 bases, with 3 bases separating them. The CDR3 nucleotides read TGTGCCAGCAGTTTAGCGAATGAGCAGTTCTTC. It yields the protein CASSLANEQFF.

This clone has just one count. This CDR3 reads CASSLGDRIYEQYF. The CDR3 nucleotides read TGTGCCAGCAGCTTGGGGGACAGGATCTACGAGCAGTACTTC. The chain joins TRBV5-6 to TRBJ2-7; 8 nucleotides line up with TRBD1. Looked up from germline, CDR1 is SGHDT and CDR2 is YYEEEE. The CDR3 length is 14 residues. The junction had 2 bases not matched to a gene; V was cut back by 0 bases and J by 3 bases.

The V and J genes are TRBV30 and TRBJ2-5; tentative D call: TRBD2 (6 bases). The CDR3 is made up of 14 amino acids. V lost 1 base and J lost 1, with 10 bases in between. Germline CDR1 is GTSNPN and CDR2 is SVGIG (reference sequence). The CDR3 sequence: CAWSGGVGQETQYF. CDR3 sequence (DNA): TGTGCCTGGAGTGGGGGGGTAGGCCAAGAGACCCAGTACTTC.

The V and J genes are TRBV27 and TRBJ2-3, with D tentatively TRBD2 (5 bases). The germline V gene encodes CDR1 MNHEY and CDR2 SMNVEV (reference sequence). Trimming shortened V by 5 bases and J by 0 bases, and 21 bases separated the two germline ends. The CDR3 sequence is 18 residues long. The CDR3 DNA sequence: TGTGCCAGCAGTCCGCAAGTCATTTGGCCGGGGAGCACAGATACGCAGTATTTT. Protein: CASSPQVIWPGSTDTQYF.

The chain couples TRBV7-9 to TRBJ2-5, with D perhaps being TRBD1 or TRBD2 (5 bases each). The J call may be in error: the DNA end matches TRBJ2-7 better. Germline V gives CDR1 SEHNR, CDR2 FQNEAQ (reference sequence). This CDR3 contains 15 residues. CDR3 DNA sequence: TGTGCCAGCAGCCCATGGGGTGGGGGATCCTACGAGCAGTACTTC. This codes for CASSPWGGGSYEQYF.

This clone was seen ten or more times. The gene calls are TRBV20-1 and TRBJ1-1; no firm D call. This CDR3 spans 10 amino acids. Germline V gene data show CDR1 as DFQATT and CDR2 as SNEGSKA (reference sequence). Trimming cost V 6 bases and J 6 bases, with 8 bases left between them. CDR3 coding DNA: TGCAGTGCATTGTTCCCTGAAGCTTTCTTT. Amino acids: CSALFPEAFF.

The gene calls are TRBV6-5 and TRBJ2-1; 10 nucleotides agree with TRBD2. The junction had 8 bases not matched to a gene; V was cut back by 6 bases and J by 6 bases. Germline assignment: CDR1 MNHEY and CDR2 SVGAGI. The CDR3 consists of 15 residues. This CDR3 reads CASRPGTSEINEQFF. The CDR3 DNA is TGTGCCAGCAGGCCTGGGACTAGCGAGATCAATGAGCAGTTCTTC.

This sequence joins TRBV7-9 and TRBJ1-3; TRBD1 is a possible D gene (6 bases). The germline V gene has CDR1 SEHNR and CDR2 FQNEAQ (reference sequence). Deletions cut 1 base from V and 2 bases from J, with 15 bases between. The CDR3 has 17 amino acids. Here the CDR3 DNA reads TGTGCCAGCAGCTTAGGACCTACAGGGACCACTGGAAACACCATATATTTT. Encoded protein: CASSLGPTGTTGNTIYF.

The chain is built from TRBV9 and TRBJ2-1; D not resolved. There are 15 residues in the CDR3. Trimming took 0 bases from V and 8 from J, leaving 15 bases between them. The germline gives CDR1 SGDLS, CDR2 YYNGEE. CDR3 sequence reads: CASSVARAAPHEQFF. The CDR3, as DNA: TGTGCCAGCAGCGTAGCCCGGGCTGCCCCCCATGAGCAGTTCTTC.

Ten or more counts support this clone. CDR3 coding DNA: TGTGCCAGCAGCCATAGGGACAGGCTCTACGAGCAGTACTTC. Translated: CASSHRDRLYEQYF. V is TRBV11-2 and J is TRBJ2-7; the match to TRBD1 covers 8 bases. Trimming took 5 bases from V and 3 from J; bases not matched to a gene: 6. The CDR3 contains 14 residues. Germline CDR1 is SGHAT and CDR2 is FQNNGV.

In this sample, this clone turned up a few times. The chain has TRBV19 and TRBJ1-2; 7 bases align to TRBD1. The CDR3 consists of 14 residues. Germline lookup yields CDR1 LNHDA and CDR2 SQIVND (reference sequence). The ends lost 5 bases at V and 3 bases at J; junction bases unmatched: 6. This chain's CDR3 is CASSFGQGDYGYTF. Written as DNA, the CDR3 is TGTGCCAGTAGTTTTGGCCAGGGGGACTATGGCTACACCTTC.

This clone appeared a single time. The rearrangement links TRBV11-2 to TRBJ2-3; TRBD1 matches 7 bases. The CDR3 consists of 14 residues. V trimming: 6 bases; J trimming: 4 bases; junction bases outside the gene matches: 7. Per the germline V gene, CDR1 is SGHAT and CDR2 is FQNNGV. The CDR3 protein is CASSHNRGPDTQYF. CDR3 in DNA: TGTGCCAGCAGTCACAACAGGGGCCCAGATACGCAGTATTTT.

The chain combines TRBV5-5 with TRBJ2-7; D not certain. Germline V gene sequence: CDR1 SGHKS, CDR2 YYEKEE (reference sequence). The CDR3 has 13 amino acids. Between the trimmed V and J ends, which lost 0 bases and 1 base, there was a span of 5 bases. In DNA, the CDR3 is TGTGCCAGCAGCTTGGAGGTATCCTACGAGCAGTACTTC. Translation gives CASSLEVSYEQYF.

V and J are TRBV27 and TRBJ2-7; D remains unclear. The CDR3 runs 13 residues. CDR1 and CDR2 from the germline V gene are MNHEY and SMNVEV (reference sequence). Trimming cost V 2 bases and J 8 bases, with 13 bases left between them. The CDR3 sequence is CASSLVPPIQQYF. As DNA, the CDR3 is TGTGCCAGCAGTTTAGTTCCCCCTATCCAGCAGTACTTC.

Comments on this clone: Different DNA sequences within this sample yield the same CDR3. The J gene is TRBJ1-1, the V gene TRBV28; D may be TRBD1 (5 bases). Trimming stripped 5 bases from V and 1 base from J, with 8 bases between. The length of the CDR3 is 13 residues. The germline V gene has CDR1 MDHEN and CDR2 SYDVKM. CDR3 DNA: TGTGCCAGCAGTCTCCAGGGGAACACTGAAGCTTTCTTT. Translated, it gives CASSLQGNTEAFF.

This chain connects TRBV4-2 to TRBJ2-7; no reliable D call. V was pared by 0 bases and J by 0 bases, with 12 bases between. This CDR3 spans 16 amino acids. From germline, CDR1 is LGHNA and CDR2 YNFKEQ. In nucleotides, the CDR3 is TGTGCCAGCAGCCAAGAATTGCGGAGTTACTCCTACGAGCAGTACTTC. Amino acid sequence: CASSQELRSYSYEQYF.

The rearrangement joins TRBV9 to TRBJ2-5, with a weak D call TRBD2 (5 bases). The germline CDR1 and CDR2 sequences are SGDLS and YYNGEE. The CDR3 totals 16 residues. Trimming shortened V by 4 bases and J by 2 bases, and 18 bases separated the two germline ends. The CDR3 bases are TGTGCCAGCAGCCCCTCCCTGATGGGGAGACAAGAGACCCAGTACTTC. Its translation: CASSPSLMGRQETQYF.

This chain joins TRBV10-3 and TRBJ2-1, with 13 bases identical to TRBD2. Germline lookup yields CDR1 ENHRY and CDR2 SYGVKD. With 8 bases clipped from V and 4 bases from J, the junction kept 11 bases outside the gene matches. The CDR3 length is 17 residues. Here the CDR3 DNA reads TGTGCCATCTCGAAGGCCGGACTAGCGGGAGTTTACAATGAGCAGTTCTTC. Its protein product is CAISKAGLAGVYNEQFF.

V usage is TRBV28 and J usage is TRBJ2-1; 7 positions match TRBD1. Germline V gives CDR1 MDHEN, CDR2 SYDVKM. The V segment lost 6 bases and the J segment 4 bases; nucleotides outside the gene matches: 6. There are 14 residues in the CDR3. The CDR3 nucleotides are TGTGCCAGCAGACGGCAGGGGGAGTACAATGAGCAGTTCTTC. It specifies CASRRQGEYNEQFF. The full variable domain, completed using reference TRBV28 and TRBJ2-1, is DVKVTQSSRYLVKRTGEKVFLECVQDMDHENMFWYRQDPGLGLRLIYFSYDVKMKEKGDIPEGYSVSREKKERFSLILESASTNQTSMYLCASRRQGEYNEQFFGPGTRLTVL.